This is a list of T cell receptor beta chains from one sample in a study of identical twins. TCRdb used MiXCR to reprocess the 5' RACE reads, holding one entry per CDR3 protein. The data show 200,000 to 250,000 distinct CDR3 sequences, 5.5% to 7.5% seen once. This sample also appeared in a second study, on T cells expressing NK-cell markers.

The sequenced sample consisted of CD8+ T cells sorted from blood. These receptors were obtained from a woman aged 18-30 years in good health. The CDR3 runs from the conserved cysteine through the conserved F or W. A D gene is named only where the DNA matches it firmly. Size is stated for part of the rows, as once, few or many counts, or as a class when the clone is expanded.

V gene	clone size	J gene	CDR3 length	D gene	CDR3 protein	CDR3 DNA
TRBV12-3/TRBV12-4	many	TRBJ1-2	17	NA	CASSLDWDGGGDYGYTF	TGTGCCAGCAGTTTAGACTGGGACGGAGGAGGGGACTATGGCTACACCTTC
TRBV12-3/TRBV12-4	NA	TRBJ1-3	13	NA	CASSLPNENTIYF	TGTGCCAGCAGTTTACCAAATGAAAACACCATATATTTT
TRBV4-3	many	TRBJ1-1	14	NA	CASSPWGANTEAFF	TGCGCCAGCAGCCCCTGGGGTGCGAACACTGAAGCTTTCTTT
TRBV30	NA	TRBJ2-5	13	NA	CAWSVLREETQYF	TGTGCCTGGAGTGTACTCAGGGAAGAGACCCAGTACTTC
TRBV27	NA	TRBJ2-1	16	NA	CASSRRGGSSYNEQFF	TGTGCCAGCAGTCGGCGGGGCGGAAGCTCCTACAATGAGCAGTTCTTC
TRBV10-3	many	TRBJ2-1	12	NA	CAGGIGDNEQFF	TGTGCCGGAGGGATCGGGGATAATGAGCAGTTCTTC
TRBV10-3	NA	TRBJ2-7	15	NA	CALGRTGGPLYEQYF	TGTGCCCTAGGCAGAACAGGCGGTCCTCTCTACGAGCAGTACTTC
TRBV6-4	many	TRBJ2-3	14	TRBD1	CASSDGTGADTQYF	TGTGCCAGCAGTGACGGGACAGGGGCAGATACGCAGTATTTT
TRBV5-5	few	TRBJ2-7	14	NA	CASSPRQNHYEQYF	TGTGCCAGCAGCCCCCGACAGAACCACTACGAGCAGTACTTC
TRBV11-2	few	TRBJ2-2	16	NA	CASSLLGRGITGELFF	TGTGCCAGCAGCTTATTGGGCAGGGGTATCACCGGGGAGCTGTTTTTT
TRBV4-3	many	TRBJ2-7	15	TRBD2	CASSQDDQREFGQYF	TGCGCCAGCAGCCAAGATGACCAGCGGGAGTTCGGGCAGTACTTC
TRBV6-5	many	TRBJ1-2	14	NA	CASSYQNPRGGYTF	TGTGCCAGCAGTTACCAGAACCCGCGGGGTGGCTACACCTTC
TRBV10-3	few	TRBJ2-1	16	TRBD2	CAISRTSGSSHNEQFF	TGTGCCATCAGCAGGACTAGCGGGAGTAGTCACAATGAGCAGTTCTTC
TRBV12-3/TRBV12-4	NA	TRBJ2-1	12	TRBD2	CASTTGGNEQFF	TGTGCCAGCACTACGGGGGGAAATGAGCAGTTCTTC
TRBV12-3/TRBV12-4	few	TRBJ1-2	16	NA	CASSLTSGRPVYGYTF	TGTGCCAGCAGTTTAACCTCCGGACGGCCAGTATATGGCTACACCTTC
TRBV20-1	few	TRBJ2-7	15	TRBD1	CSASSRQGVLYEQYF	TGCAGTGCTTCTTCCCGACAGGGGGTCCTCTACGAGCAGTACTTC